The 9 T cell receptor beta chains in this list originate from one sample, sequenced in a study of blood T cell repertoires in COVID-19 (dated by TCRdb to 2018 to 2021). Libraries were prepared through the immunoSEQ multiplex PCR assay. Not all clones reach the TCRdb copy of this immuneACCESS table, which keeps in-frame sequences only. Checked studies attribute under half of the gap to unresolved V genes and leave the rest unexplained. The sample table contains some 290,000 clones; only one count was recorded for around nine tenths of them. The ten largest clones take up around 10% of the sample. The sequenced sample was peripheral blood. These TCRs come from a woman aged 25 to 39 with COVID-19, enrolled during active disease.

The rearrangement joins TRBV19 to TRBJ1-4, with TRBD1 matching over 7 bases. Germline V gives CDR1 LNHDA, CDR2 SQIVND (reference sequence). The CDR3 is 15 amino acids. V lost 3 bases to trimming and J lost 8 bases; unmatched junction nucleotides: 9. CDR3: CASSIRGQESEKLFF. The DNA of the CDR3 is TGTGCCAGTAGTATCCGCGGACAGGAAAGCGAAAAACTGTTTTTT.

In this sample, this clone turned up once. The chain couples TRBV3-1 (or the pseudogene TRBV3-2) to TRBJ2-7; 11 bases are shared with TRBD2. Trimming cost V 10 bases and J 3 bases; bases outside gene matches: 8. The CDR3 length is 14 residues. Germline loops: CDR1 LGHDT, CDR2 YNNKEL (reference sequence). For the CDR3, the DNA is TGTGCCACCTCGCGAGGGACTAGCGGCTACGAGCAGTACTTC. This gives the protein CATSRGTSGYEQYF.

V usage is TRBV25-1 and J usage is TRBJ1-1; D may be TRBD1 (5 bases). The CDR3 is 12 amino acids. Trimming left V 8 bases short and J 1 base short, with 8 bases between. CDR1 and CDR2 from the germline V gene are MGHDK and SYGVNS. The CDR3 coding sequence is TGTGCCAGCTGGGGCGCGAACACTGAAGCTTTCTTT. It encodes CASWGANTEAFF.

The chain couples TRBV18 to TRBJ2-2; 8 bases map to TRBD2. The CDR3 totals 16 residues. The junction had 3 bases not matched to a gene; V was cut back by 3 bases and J by 0 bases. Germline lookup yields CDR1 KGHSH and CDR2 LQKENI. Here the CDR3 DNA reads TGTGCCAGCTCACCCTTCGGGGGGGCGAACACCGGGGAGCTGTTTTTT. Residues: CASSPFGGANTGELFF.

V usage is TRBV13 and J usage is TRBJ2-3, with a tentative D call TRBD1 (6 bases). V dropped 5 bases and J dropped 5 bases, with 23 bases sitting between them. The CDR3 spans 17 residues. From germline, CDR1 is PRHDT and CDR2 FYEKMQ (reference sequence). CDR3 in DNA: TGTGCCAGCAGCAACCAGAAGGACAGCCCTAGGAGAGATACGCAGTATTTT. Translated: CASSNQKDSPRRDTQYF.

The chain is built from TRBV6-5 and TRBJ1-1; D remains unclear. Germline V gene data show CDR1 as MNHEY and CDR2 as SVGAGI. The CDR3 runs to 13 residues. Trimming removed 5 bases from V and 1 base from J, with 8 bases in between. CDR3 bases: TGTGCCAGCAGTCCACAGAGGAACACTGAAGCTTTCTTT. It specifies CASSPQRNTEAFF.

V gene TRBV4-2 combines with J gene TRBJ1-1; D might be TRBD1 (5 bases). The CDR3 spans 13 residues. Germline V gene data show CDR1 as LGHNA and CDR2 as YNFKEQ. V lost 4 bases and J 7 bases, leaving 13 bases between the germline ends. The DNA of the CDR3 is TGTGCCAGCAGCCCATCGGGCGGGGGTGAAGCTTTCTTT. This sequence encodes CASSPSGGGEAFF.

This clone was counted between two and nine times. The CDR3 region is CASSWTSGGAETQYF. CDR3 nucleotides: TGTGCCAGCAGTTGGACTAGCGGGGGGGCAGAGACCCAGTACTTC. The chain carries TRBV6-2 or TRBV6-3 and TRBJ2-5; 15 bases align to TRBD2. Germline V CDR1 and CDR2: MNHEY, SVGEGT. This CDR3 comprises 15 residues. Unmatched junction bases numbered 1, after V lost 4 bases and J lost 4 bases.

The gene calls are TRBV19 and TRBJ1-5; possibly TRBD1 for D (6 bases). CDR3 length: 12 amino acids. Trimming removed 6 bases from V and 5 bases from J, with 8 bases in between. Looked up from germline, CDR1 is LNHDA and CDR2 is SQIVND (reference sequence). CDR3 nucleotides: TGTGCCAGTAGATCAGGGGATCAGCCCCAGCATTTT. Its protein product is CASRSGDQPQHF.